This section outlines one T cell receptor (beta chain) sequence together with its context. Its antigen is currently not known. Per-nucleotide qualities are absent, and no much larger clonotype sits a single base away. The method behind the library was the immunoSEQ multiplex PCR assay. The authors' analysis ran thus. A statistical classification framework was built to diagnose cytomegalovirus status from the catalog of TCR beta chain sequences. What TCRdb holds here is the immuneACCESS table cut down to in-frame rearrangements. Part of the clones is not present; checked against another copy, under half of the missing clones reflect an unresolved V gene, and the others are unexplained. For V, J and clone size, that table is used; D and trimming come from the DNA. The sample table shows tens of thousands of clones, and 90% to 96% are seen once. The ten largest clones add up to 0.9% to 1.5% of the sample.

Separate from the approximately 730-subject first cohort, the validation cohort of 120 subjects was the group to which the donors belonged. Including the terminal cysteine and phenylalanine, the CDR3 comprises 17 residues. Only CDR3 DNA remains: 51 bases, in frame from the first base. A distance of 29 bases separates the germline ends of V and J, which lose 10 bases and 4 bases respectively. Reading the germline V gene (reference sequence) gives CDR1 SGHNT and CDR2 YYREEE. The sample comes from a study of cytomegalovirus exposure and HLA in healthy donors (dated by TCRdb to the late 2010s). A note on the overall study: A later analysis indicated that the 120 validation repertoires were generated on the platform also employed for the roughly 720 repertoires of the first cohort. The study combined high-throughput TCR immunosequencing, statistical association of individual TCRs with disease status, and machine learning to predict cytomegalovirus infection status. The study aimed to test whether signatures of past pathogen exposure could be identified by cataloging public T cell receptors. In addition to the first cohort of approximately 670 subjects, a separate validation cohort of 120 different subjects was used.

General conclusions and limits of the study: In the study, approximately 160 TCR beta chains were listed as associated with cytomegalovirus. It was suggested by the authors that the approach could potentially be generalized to other disease states and immunological phenotypes. A later analysis lacked HLA typing for the validation cohort, so it scored co-occurrence in that cohort across all 110 or so repertoires. Most TCR sequences were seen in very few donors, while some public TCRs were found in many individuals. Of the cluster scores, approximately 94% were above 0 in a later analysis, which found that TCRs clustered in the first cohort also tended to co-occur in the 120 validation repertoires. A few of the identified cytomegalovirus-associated TCR beta chains were confirmed in vitro to be specific for cytomegalovirus antigens. The classifier was reported to diagnose cytomegalovirus status with high specificity and sensitivity in both the original and validation cohorts.

Sequencing was done on a sample of PBMCs. This chain joins TRBV5-4 to TRBJ1-1; TRBD1 is possibly the D segment (6 matching bases). The clonotype comes from a woman younger than 35 in good health and CMV-seronegative. The nucleotides are TGTGCCTCCATGTTGTTACAGGGACCGCTTGGGGTCACTGAAGCTTTCTTT. This translates into CASMLLQGPLGVTEAFF.